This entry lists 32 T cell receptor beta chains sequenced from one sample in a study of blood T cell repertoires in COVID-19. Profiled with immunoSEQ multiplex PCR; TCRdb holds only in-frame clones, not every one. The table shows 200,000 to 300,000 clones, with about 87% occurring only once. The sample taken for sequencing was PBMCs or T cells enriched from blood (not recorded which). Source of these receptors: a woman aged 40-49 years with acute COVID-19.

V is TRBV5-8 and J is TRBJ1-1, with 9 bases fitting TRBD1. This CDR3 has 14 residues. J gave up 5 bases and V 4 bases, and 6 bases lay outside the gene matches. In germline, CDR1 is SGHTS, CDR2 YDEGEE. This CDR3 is CASSLGQGKTEAFF. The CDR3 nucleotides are TGTGCCAGCAGCCTCGGACAGGGGAAGACTGAAGCTTTCTTT.

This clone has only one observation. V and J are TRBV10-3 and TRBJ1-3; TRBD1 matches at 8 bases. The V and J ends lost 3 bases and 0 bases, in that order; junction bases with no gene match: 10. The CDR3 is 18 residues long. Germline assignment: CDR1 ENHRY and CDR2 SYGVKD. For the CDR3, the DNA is TGTGCCATCAGTGACCCGGGACAGGCGGACACCTCTGGAAACACCATATATTTT. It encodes CAISDPGQADTSGNTIYF.

This CDR3 reads CASRSRGQITSYGYTF. Written as DNA, the CDR3 is TGTGCCAGCAGGTCTAGGGGACAGATCACGAGCTATGGCTACACCTTC. The rearrangement uses TRBV27 and TRBJ1-2; 7 bases fit TRBD1. This CDR3 spans 16 amino acids. CDR1 and CDR2 (germline): MNHEY, SMNVEV (reference sequence). V gave up 6 bases and J gave up 4 bases; unmatched junction bases: 14.

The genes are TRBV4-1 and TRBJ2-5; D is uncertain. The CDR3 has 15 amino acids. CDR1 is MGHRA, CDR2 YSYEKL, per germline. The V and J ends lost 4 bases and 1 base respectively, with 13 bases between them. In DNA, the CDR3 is TGCGCCAGCAGCCCATTCCGAGACTCCCAAGAGACCCAGTACTTC. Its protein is CASSPFRDSQETQYF.

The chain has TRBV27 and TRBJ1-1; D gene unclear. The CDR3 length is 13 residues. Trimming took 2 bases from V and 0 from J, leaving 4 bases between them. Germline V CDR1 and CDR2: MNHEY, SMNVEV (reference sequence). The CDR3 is CASSLNMNTEAFF. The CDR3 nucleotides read TGTGCCAGCAGTTTAAATATGAACACTGAAGCTTTCTTT.

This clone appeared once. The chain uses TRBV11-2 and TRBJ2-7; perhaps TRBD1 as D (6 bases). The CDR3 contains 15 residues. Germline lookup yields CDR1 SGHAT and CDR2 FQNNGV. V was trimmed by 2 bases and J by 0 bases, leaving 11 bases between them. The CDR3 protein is CASSLQGTSSYEQYV. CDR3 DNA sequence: TGTGCCAGCAGCTTACAGGGGACAAGCTCCTACGAGCAGTACGTC.

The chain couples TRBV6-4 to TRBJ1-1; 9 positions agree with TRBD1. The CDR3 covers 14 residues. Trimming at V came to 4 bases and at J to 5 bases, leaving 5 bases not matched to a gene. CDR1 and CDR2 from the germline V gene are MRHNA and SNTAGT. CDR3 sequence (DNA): TGTGCCAGCAGTGCCACAGGACAGGGGACTGAAGCTTTCTTT. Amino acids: CASSATGQGTEAFF.

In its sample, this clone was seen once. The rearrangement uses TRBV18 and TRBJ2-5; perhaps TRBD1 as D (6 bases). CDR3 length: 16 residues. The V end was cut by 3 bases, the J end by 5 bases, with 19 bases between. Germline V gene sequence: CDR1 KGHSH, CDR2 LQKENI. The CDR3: CASSPRGTQTGETQYF. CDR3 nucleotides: TGTGCCAGCTCACCGCGAGGGACACAAACCGGGGAGACCCAGTACTTC.

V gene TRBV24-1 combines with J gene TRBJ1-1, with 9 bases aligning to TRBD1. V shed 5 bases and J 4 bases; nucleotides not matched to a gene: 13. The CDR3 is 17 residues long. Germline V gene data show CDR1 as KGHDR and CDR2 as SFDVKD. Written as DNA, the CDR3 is TGTGCCACCAGTGGTGCCGGACAGGGGCGGGAAAGCACTGAAGCTTTCTTT. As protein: CATSGAGQGRESTEAFF.

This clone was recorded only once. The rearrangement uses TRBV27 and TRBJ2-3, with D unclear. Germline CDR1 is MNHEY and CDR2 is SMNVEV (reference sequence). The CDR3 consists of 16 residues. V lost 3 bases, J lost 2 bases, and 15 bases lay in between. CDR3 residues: CASSFGRSPHTDTQYF. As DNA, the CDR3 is TGTGCCAGCAGTTTTGGCCGATCTCCACACACAGATACGCAGTATTTT.

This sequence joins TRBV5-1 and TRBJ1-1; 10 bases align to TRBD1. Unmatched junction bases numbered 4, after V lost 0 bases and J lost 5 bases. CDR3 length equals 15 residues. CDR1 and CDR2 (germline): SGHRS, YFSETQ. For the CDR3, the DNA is TGCGCCAGCAGCTTGGGTGGACAGGGGGTAACTGAAGCTTTCTTT. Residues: CASSLGGQGVTEAFF.

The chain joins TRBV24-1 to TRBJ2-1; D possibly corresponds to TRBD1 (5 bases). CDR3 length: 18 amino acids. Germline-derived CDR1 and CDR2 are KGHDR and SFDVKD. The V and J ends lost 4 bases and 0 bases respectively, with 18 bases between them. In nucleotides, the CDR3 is TGTGCCACCAGTGAGGATTCCCCGCGACAGAGCTCCTACAATGAGCAGTTCTTC. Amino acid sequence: CATSEDSPRQSSYNEQFF.

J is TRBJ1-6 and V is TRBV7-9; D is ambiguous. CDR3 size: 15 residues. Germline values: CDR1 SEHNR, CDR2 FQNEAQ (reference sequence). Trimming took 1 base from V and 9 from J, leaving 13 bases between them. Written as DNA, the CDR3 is TGTGCCAGCAGCTTAGATGGCCATATTGGTTCACCCCTCCACTTT. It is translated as CASSLDGHIGSPLHF.

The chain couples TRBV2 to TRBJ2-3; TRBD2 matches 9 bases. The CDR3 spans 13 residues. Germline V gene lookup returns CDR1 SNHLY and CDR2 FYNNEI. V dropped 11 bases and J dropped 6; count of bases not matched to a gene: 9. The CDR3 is CAGPSGNRDTQYF. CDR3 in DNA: TGTGCCGGTCCTAGCGGGAATAGGGATACGCAGTATTTT.

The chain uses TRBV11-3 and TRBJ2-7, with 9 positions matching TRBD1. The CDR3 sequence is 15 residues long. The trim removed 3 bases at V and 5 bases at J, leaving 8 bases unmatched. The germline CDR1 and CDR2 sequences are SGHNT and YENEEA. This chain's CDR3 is CASSLDGTGFDEQYV. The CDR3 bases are TGTGCCAGCAGCTTGGACGGGACAGGGTTTGACGAGCAGTACGTC.

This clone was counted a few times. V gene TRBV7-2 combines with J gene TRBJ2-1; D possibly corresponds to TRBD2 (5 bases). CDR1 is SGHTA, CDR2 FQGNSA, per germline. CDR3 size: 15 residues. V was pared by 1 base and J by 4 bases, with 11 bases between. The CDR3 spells CASSLVRGPYNEQFF. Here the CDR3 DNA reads TGTGCCAGCAGCTTAGTGCGCGGGCCATACAATGAGCAGTTCTTC.

The CDR3: CASSEQVWGQGATGELFF. CDR3 sequence (DNA): TGTGCCAGCAGTGAACAGGTCTGGGGGCAGGGGGCGACCGGGGAGCTGTTTTTT. The chain links TRBV6-1 to TRBJ2-2, with TRBD1 matching 8 bases. Germline trimming cut 2 bases from V and 5 bases from J; bases unmatched to any gene: 13. The CDR3 is made up of 18 amino acids. Germline lookup yields CDR1 MNHNS and CDR2 SASEGT.

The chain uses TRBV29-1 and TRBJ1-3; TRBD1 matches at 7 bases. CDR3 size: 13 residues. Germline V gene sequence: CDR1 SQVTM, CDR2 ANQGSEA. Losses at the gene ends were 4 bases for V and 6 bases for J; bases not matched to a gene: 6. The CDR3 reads CSVGGTGANTIYF. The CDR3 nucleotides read TGCAGCGTTGGCGGAACAGGGGCAAACACCATATATTTT.

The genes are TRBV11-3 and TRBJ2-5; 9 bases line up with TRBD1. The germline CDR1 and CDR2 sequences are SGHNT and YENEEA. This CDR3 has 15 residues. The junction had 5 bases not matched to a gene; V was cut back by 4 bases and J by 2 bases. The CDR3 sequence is CASSSGQGIQETQYF. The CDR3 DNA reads TGTGCCAGCAGCTCGGGACAGGGCATACAAGAGACCCAGTACTTC.

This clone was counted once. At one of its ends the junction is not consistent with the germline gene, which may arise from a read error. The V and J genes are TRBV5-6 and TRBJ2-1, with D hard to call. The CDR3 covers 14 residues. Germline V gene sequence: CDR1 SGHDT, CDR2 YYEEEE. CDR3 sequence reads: CASTLALVHNEQFF. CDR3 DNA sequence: TGTGCCAGCACCTTGGCGCTAGTCCACAATGAGCAGTTCTTC.

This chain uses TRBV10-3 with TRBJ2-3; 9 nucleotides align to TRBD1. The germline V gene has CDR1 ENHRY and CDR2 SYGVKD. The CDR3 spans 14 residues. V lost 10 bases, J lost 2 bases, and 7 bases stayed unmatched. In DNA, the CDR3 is TGTGCCACCACCGGGACAGGGAACACAGATACGCAGTATTTT. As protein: CATTGTGNTDTQYF.

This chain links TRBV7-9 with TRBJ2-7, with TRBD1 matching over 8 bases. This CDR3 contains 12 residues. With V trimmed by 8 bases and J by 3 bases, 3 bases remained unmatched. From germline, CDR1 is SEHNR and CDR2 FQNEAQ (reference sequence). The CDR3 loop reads CASRTGNYEQYF. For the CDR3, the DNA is TGTGCCAGCCGGACAGGGAACTACGAGCAGTACTTC.

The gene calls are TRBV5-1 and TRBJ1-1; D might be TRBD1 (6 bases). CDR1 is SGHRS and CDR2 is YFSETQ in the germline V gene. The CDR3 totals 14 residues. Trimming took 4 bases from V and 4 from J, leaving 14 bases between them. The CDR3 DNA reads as TGCGCCAGCAGCGAGGGGGTATCGGCCACTGAAGCTTTCTTT. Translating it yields CASSEGVSATEAFF.

The CDR3 DNA reads TGTGCCAGTAGTGTGACAGGGGGCGAGATGGGTCAGCCCCAGCATTTT. As protein: CASSVTGGEMGQPQHF. The chain is built from TRBV19 and TRBJ1-5; TRBD1 aligns across 10 bases. Germline values: CDR1 LNHDA, CDR2 SQIVND (reference sequence). This CDR3 is built from 16 residues. The trim removed 5 bases at V and 6 bases at J, leaving 10 bases unmatched.

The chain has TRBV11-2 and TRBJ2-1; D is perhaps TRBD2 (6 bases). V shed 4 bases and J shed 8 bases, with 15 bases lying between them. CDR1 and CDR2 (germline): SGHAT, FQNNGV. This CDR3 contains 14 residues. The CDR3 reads CASSWGVRNDEQFF. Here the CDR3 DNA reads TGTGCCAGCAGCTGGGGGGTTCGGAACGATGAGCAGTTCTTC.

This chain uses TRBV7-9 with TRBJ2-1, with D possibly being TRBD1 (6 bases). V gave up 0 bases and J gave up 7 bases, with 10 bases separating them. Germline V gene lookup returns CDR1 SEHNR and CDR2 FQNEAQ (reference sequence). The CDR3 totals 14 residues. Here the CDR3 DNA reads TGTGCCAGCAGCTTAGCCAACAGGGAAAATGAGCAGTTCTTC. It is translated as CASSLANRENEQFF.

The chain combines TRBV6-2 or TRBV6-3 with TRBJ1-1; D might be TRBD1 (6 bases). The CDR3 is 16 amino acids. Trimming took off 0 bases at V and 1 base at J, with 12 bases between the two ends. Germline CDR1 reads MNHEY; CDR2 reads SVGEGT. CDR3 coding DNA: TGTGCCAGCAGTTACTCGTTAACAGGGACGAACACTGAAGCTTTCTTT. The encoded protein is CASSYSLTGTNTEAFF.

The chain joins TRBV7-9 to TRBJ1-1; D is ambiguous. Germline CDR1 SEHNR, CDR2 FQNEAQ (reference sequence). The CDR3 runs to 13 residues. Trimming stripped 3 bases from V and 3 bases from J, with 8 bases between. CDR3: CASSFGEDTEAFF. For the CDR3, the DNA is TGTGCCAGCAGCTTCGGGGAGGACACTGAAGCTTTCTTT. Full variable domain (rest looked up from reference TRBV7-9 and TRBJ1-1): DTGVSQNPRHKITKRGQNVTFRCDPISEHNRLYWYRQTLGQGPEFLTYFQNEAQLEKSRLLSDRFSAERPKGSFSTLEIQRTEQGDSAMYLCASSFGEDTEAFFGQGTRLTVV.

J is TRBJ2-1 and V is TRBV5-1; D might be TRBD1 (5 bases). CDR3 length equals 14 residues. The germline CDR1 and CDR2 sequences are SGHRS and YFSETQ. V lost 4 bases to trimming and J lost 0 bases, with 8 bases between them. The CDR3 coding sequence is TGCGCCAGCAGCACAGACAGCTCCTACAATGAGCAGTTCTTC. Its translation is CASSTDSSYNEQFF.

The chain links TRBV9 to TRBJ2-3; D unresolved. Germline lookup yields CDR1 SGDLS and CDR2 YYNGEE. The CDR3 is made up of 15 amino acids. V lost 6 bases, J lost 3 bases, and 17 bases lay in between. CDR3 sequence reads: CASTPLGSRTDTQYF. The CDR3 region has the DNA TGTGCCAGCACTCCCCTTGGGTCCAGGACAGATACGCAGTATTTT.

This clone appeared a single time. CDR3 sequence: CASTSRSGANVLTF. In nucleotides, the CDR3 is TGTGCCAGCACCTCCCGGTCTGGGGCCAACGTCCTGACTTTC. J is TRBJ2-6 and V is TRBV5-8; D is unclear. The ends were cut back, 6 bases at V and 1 base at J, with 8 bases in the middle. The CDR3 is 14 residues long. Germline-derived CDR1 and CDR2 are SGHTS and YDEGEE.

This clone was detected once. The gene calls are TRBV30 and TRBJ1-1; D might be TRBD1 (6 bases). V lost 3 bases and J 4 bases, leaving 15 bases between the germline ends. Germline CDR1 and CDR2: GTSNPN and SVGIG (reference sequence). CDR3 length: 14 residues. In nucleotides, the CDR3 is TGTGCCTGGAGCGCGGGAGGGGGGTCCACTGAAGCTTTCTTT. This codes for CAWSAGGGSTEAFF.